These 6 T cell receptor beta chains originate from one sample sequenced in a study of response to subunit inactivated influenza vaccine. TCRdb called the RT-PCR reads again in MiXCR, with one record for every CDR3 protein. The table records just over 300,000 distinct CDR3 sequences, about 20% of them present only once. The specimen comprised PBMCs from blood, sampled about 19 months after vaccination. The receptors were gathered from a man aged 45-69 years who received an inactivated influenza vaccine.

The chain uses TRBV20-1 and TRBJ1-5; weak D call: TRBD1 (6 bases). V shed 5 bases and J shed 7 bases, with 21 bases lying between them. Germline CDR1 reads DFQATT; CDR2 reads SNEGSKA (reference sequence). This CDR3 has 15 amino acids. CDR3 sequence: CSALQQGWFHQPQHF. Here the CDR3 DNA reads TGCAGTGCTCTACAACAGGGCTGGTTTCACCAGCCCCAGCATTTT.

The chain joins TRBV20-1 to TRBJ2-7, with D tentatively TRBD1 or TRBD2 (6 bases each). The CDR3 runs to 14 residues. Germline values: CDR1 DFQATT, CDR2 SNEGSKA (reference sequence). The V gene lost 3 bases and the J gene lost 5 bases, with 17 bases spanning the gap. CDR3 coding DNA: TGCAGTGCTAGGGGACACTTCGGGGGCGACGAGCAGTACTTC. This sequence encodes CSARGHFGGDEQYF.

The V and J genes are TRBV7-9 and TRBJ1-4; D remains ambiguous. The germline V gene has CDR1 SEHNR and CDR2 FQNEAQ (reference sequence). The CDR3 runs 15 residues. V was cut by 1 base and J by 7 bases, with 13 bases left in between. CDR3 amino acids: CASSLGGVDGEKLFF. DNA of the CDR3: TGTGCCAGCAGCTTAGGCGGGGTGGACGGTGAAAAACTGTTTTTT.

This chain connects TRBV15 to TRBJ2-7; 13 nucleotides align to TRBD2. Germline V lookup: CDR1 LNHNV, CDR2 YYDKDF (reference sequence). Trimming took 2 bases from V and 3 from J; bases not matched to a gene: 4. This CDR3 spans 16 amino acids. The CDR3 bases are TGTGCCACCAGCAGATCTAGACTAGCGGGAGGCTACGAGCAGTACTTC. This sequence encodes CATSRSRLAGGYEQYF.

This rearrangement joins TRBV2 to TRBJ2-7; TRBD1 is a possible D gene (6 bases). This CDR3 comprises 14 residues. Trimming took 4 bases from V and 6 from J, leaving 16 bases between them. Looked up from germline, CDR1 is SNHLY and CDR2 is FYNNEI. For the CDR3, the DNA is TGTGCCAGCAGTGCTTGCAGGGGATTCTGCGAGCAGTACTTC. This encodes CASSACRGFCEQYF. The variable domain in full, completed from reference TRBV2 and TRBJ2-7, reads EPEVTQTPSHQVTQMGQEVILRCVPISNHLYFYWYRQILGQKVEFLVSFYNNEISEKSEIFDDQFSVERPDGSNFTLKIRSTKLEDSAMYFCASSACRGFCEQYFGPGTRLTVT.

The V gene is TRBV7-8, the J gene TRBJ2-3; the D is unclear. V dropped 0 bases and J dropped 5 bases, with 6 bases sitting between them. CDR1 and CDR2 (germline): SGHVS, FQNEAQ. This CDR3 region has 13 residues. Written as DNA, the CDR3 is TGTGCCAGCAGCTTAGCCGGAGTAGATACGCAGTATTTT. It specifies CASSLAGVDTQYF. The full variable domain, with the rest looked up from reference TRBV7-8 and TRBJ2-3, is GAGVSQSPRYKVAKRGQDVALRCDPISGHVSLFWYQQALGQGPEFLTYFQNEAQLDKSGLPSDRFFAERPEGSVSTLKIQRTQQEDSAVYLCASSLAGVDTQYFGPGTRLTVL.